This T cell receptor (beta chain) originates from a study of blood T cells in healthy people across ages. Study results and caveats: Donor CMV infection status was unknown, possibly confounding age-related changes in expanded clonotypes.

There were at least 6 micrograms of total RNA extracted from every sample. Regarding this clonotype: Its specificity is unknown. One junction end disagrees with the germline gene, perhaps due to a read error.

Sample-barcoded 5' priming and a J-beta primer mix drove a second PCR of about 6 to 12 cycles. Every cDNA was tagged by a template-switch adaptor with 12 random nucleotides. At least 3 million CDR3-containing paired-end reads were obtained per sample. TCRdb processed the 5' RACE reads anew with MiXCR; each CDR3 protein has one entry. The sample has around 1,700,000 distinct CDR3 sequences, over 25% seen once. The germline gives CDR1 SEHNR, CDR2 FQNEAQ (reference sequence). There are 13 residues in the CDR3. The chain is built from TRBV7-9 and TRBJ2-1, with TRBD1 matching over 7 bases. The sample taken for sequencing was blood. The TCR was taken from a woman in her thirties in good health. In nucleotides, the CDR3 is TGTGCCACCAGCCTGACAGGGAACAATGAGCAGTTCTTC. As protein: CATSLTGNNEQFF.